A selection of T cell receptor beta chains follows, all from one sample in a study of shared clonotypes between healthy human individuals. Profiling relied on immunoSEQ multiplex PCR, and the TCRdb table lists in-frame clones only, not all of them. Among about 490,000 clones, about 85% were seen once, and the ten largest hold approximately 11%. The material sequenced was PBMCs. These TCRs come from a woman aged 40 to 50 in good health. Some clones in this sample may be carry-over from other donors' samples. The CDR3 runs from the conserved cysteine through the conserved F or W. Each record gives: clone size, V gene, D gene, J gene, CDR3 DNA, CDR3 protein. A D gene is named only where the DNA matches it firmly. Expanded clones are given a class, and other clones once, few, many or no size at all.

many	TRBV5-4	-	TRBJ2-5	TGTGCCAGCAGCCATCTTCCGGAGGTGGTTGGGCTCCAAGAGACCCAGTACTTC	CASSHLPEVVGLQETQYF
once	TRBV25-1	-	TRBJ1-1	TGTGCCAGCACCCCGACATGGAACACTGAAGCTTTCTTT	CASTPTWNTEAFF
-	TRBV7-9	-	TRBJ1-2	TGTGCCAGCAGCTTAGCGCGCAGCTATGGCTACACCTTC	CASSLARSYGYTF
-	TRBV4-3	-	TRBJ1-5	TGCGCCAGCAGCCAGACGATATCGGCAGGTTTCCCGGGATGGCCCCAGCATTTT	CASSQTISAGFPGWPQHF
-	TRBV28	-	TRBJ2-7	TGTGCCAGCAGTTTAACAGGCAGGGGCCACGAGCAGTACTTC	CASSLTGRGHEQYF
-	TRBV11-2	-	TRBJ2-7	TGTGCCAGCAGACAAGGTTACGAGCAGTACTTC	CASRQGYEQYF
-	TRBV6-4	-	TRBJ2-3	TGTGCCAGCAAGGGGGGCGAGGCCACAGATACGCAGTATTTT	CASKGGEATDTQYF
once	TRBV19	-	TRBJ2-3	TGTGCCAGTAGTATTTCCAGGGCTAGCACAGATACGCAGTATTTT	CASSISRASTDTQYF
few	TRBV18	TRBD1	TRBJ1-2	TGTGCCAGCTCGCCGGGACAGGGGAACTATGGCTACACCTTC	CASSPGQGNYGYTF
many	TRBV25-1	TRBD1	TRBJ2-1	TGTGCCAGCAGTGACCCCAATGGACAGGGGACACACAATGAGCAGTTCTTC	CASSDPNGQGTHNEQFF
-	TRBV28	TRBD2	TRBJ2-5	TGTGCCAGCAGCTGGGCGGGAGTCGGAGAGACCCAGTACTTC	CASSWAGVGETQYF
-	TRBV5-5	-	TRBJ1-2	TGTGCCAGCAGCTTGGAAGGGGTTAACTATGGCTACACCTTC	CASSLEGVNYGYTF
-	TRBV10-2	TRBD1	TRBJ2-1	TGCGCCAGCAGTGAGTCGAGGGACAGGGGTCTCGGTGAGCAGTTCTTC	CASSESRDRGLGEQFF
-	TRBV10-3	TRBD2	TRBJ2-1	TGTGCCATCAGTGAGGGGTCTAGCGGTGAAAATGAGCAGTTCTTC	CAISEGSSGENEQFF
-	TRBV6-9	-	TRBJ1-1	TGTGCCAGCAGTCAGTGGGGGGTGACAAACACTGAAGCTTTCTTT	CASSQWGVTNTEAFF
-	TRBV4-2	-	TRBJ2-7	TGTGCCAGCAGACCAGCAGGGTCAAGCGAGCAGTACTTC	CASRPAGSSEQYF
once	TRBV27	TRBD2	TRBJ2-2	TGTGCCAGCAGTTTCTCGGCTAGCGGGAGATACACCGGGGAGCTGTTTTTT	CASSFSASGRYTGELFF
-	TRBV4-3	TRBD1	TRBJ1-4	TGCGCCAGCAGCCAAGACCTCGACAGGGTTGGGAATGAAAAACTGTTTTTT	CASSQDLDRVGNEKLFF
-	TRBV4-1	-	TRBJ2-2	TGCGCCAGCAGCTTAAGGCTTTTCGGGGCAGCTCGGGACACCGGGGAGCTGTTTTTT	CASSLRLFGAARDTGELFF
once	TRBV6-5	-	TRBJ2-1	TGTGCCAGCAGTTCCACTGACCCCATTCATGAGCAGTTCTTC	CASSSTDPIHEQFF
-	TRBV15	TRBD2	TRBJ2-3	TGTGCCACCAGCAGAGCTCTAGCGGGTAGCACAGATACGCAGTATTTT	CATSRALAGSTDTQYF
-	TRBV11-2	-	TRBJ2-1	TGTGCCAGCAGCTCCGGTACGTCTCTTTACAATGAGCAGTTCTTC	CASSSGTSLYNEQFF
-	TRBV5-4	-	TRBJ2-7	TGTGCCAGCAGCTTGAATCCTAGCTCCTACGAGCAGTACTTC	CASSLNPSSYEQYF
-	TRBV4-1	-	TRBJ1-2	TGCGCCAGCAGCCAACATATTAGCCATAAGTGGGTAGGCTACACCTTC	CASSQHISHKWVGYTF
-	TRBV19	-	TRBJ2-3	TGTGCCAGTAGTATAGCCGACCAGTGGACAGATACGCAGTATTTT	CASSIADQWTDTQYF
-	TRBV4-1	-	TRBJ1-2	TGCGCCAGCAGCCAAGATTCGGCAGGGGTAAACTATGGCTACACCTTC	CASSQDSAGVNYGYTF
-	TRBV4-3	-	TRBJ1-1	TGCGCCAGCAGCCAAGATGGCCATAACACTGAAGCTTTCTTT	CASSQDGHNTEAFF
-	TRBV5-1	TRBD2	TRBJ2-7	TGCGCCAGCACGACTAGCGGGATGAGCTACGAGCAGTACTTC	CASTTSGMSYEQYF
-	TRBV4-1	TRBD2	TRBJ2-7	TGCGCCAGCAGCCGGCAAGCGGGAGACGACGAGCAGTACTTC	CASSRQAGDDEQYF
-	TRBV7-9	-	TRBJ1-2	TGTGCCAGCAGCTTAGACACCCTATTCTATGGCTACACCTTC	CASSLDTLFYGYTF
many	TRBV29-1	-	TRBJ2-7	TGCAGCGTTACTCCAGGGGATAGGTCTCTCGAGCAGTACTTC	CSVTPGDRSLEQYF
-	TRBV5-6	TRBD1	TRBJ1-1	TGTGCCAGCAGCTTGGTAATTCGTGAACAGGGGGCGAACACTGAAGCTTTCTTT	CASSLVIREQGANTEAFF
-	TRBV2	TRBD1	TRBJ1-1	TGTGCCAGCAGTGAGACCCAGGGGGGGACTGAAGCTTTCTTT	CASSETQGGTEAFF
-	TRBV4-3	TRBD2	TRBJ2-1	TGCGCCAGCAGCCCATCCCGGGGGCTAGCGGGCTACAATGAGCAGTTCTTC	CASSPSRGLAGYNEQFF
once	TRBV9	-	TRBJ2-4	TGTGCCAGCAGCGTAGCCCCCGGGCCCCAAAACATTCAGTACTTC	CASSVAPGPQNIQYF
-	TRBV28	-	TRBJ2-7	TGTGCCAGCAGTTCCCGAGGGGTGGGCTACGAGCAGTACTTC	CASSSRGVGYEQYF
-	TRBV6-5	-	TRBJ2-1	TGTGCCAGCAGTTACCGGGACTCCTACAATGAGCAGTTCTTC	CASSYRDSYNEQFF
-	TRBV13	-	TRBJ2-4	TGTGCCAGCAGCTTATTTCAGGGCGCTAACATTCAGTACTTC	CASSLFQGANIQYF
-	TRBV5-1	TRBD2	TRBJ2-3	TGCGCCAGCAGCTCAGGACTAGCGGGGGGAACAGATACGCAGTATTTT	CASSSGLAGGTDTQYF
-	TRBV7-2	TRBD2	TRBJ2-4	TGTGCCAGCAGCTTAGAAGCGGGGAGGAACATTCAGTACTTC	CASSLEAGRNIQYF
-	TRBV5-4	TRBD2	TRBJ2-3	TGTGCCAGCAGCCGCGGGACTAGCGGGACCACAGATACGCAGTATTTT	CASSRGTSGTTDTQYF
-	TRBV9	TRBD2	TRBJ2-6	TGTGCCAGCAGCGTAGGGACTAGCGGGCGCTCTGGGGCCAACGTCCTGACTTTC	CASSVGTSGRSGANVLTF
-	TRBV28	-	TRBJ2-3	TGTGCCAGCAGTTTATTTACAGATACGCAGTATTTT	CASSLFTDTQYF
-	TRBV5-4	-	TRBJ2-7	TGCGCCAGCAGCCGCCTACGTGGGCAGGGGTCCTACGAGCAGTACTTC	CASSRLRGQGSYEQYF
-	TRBV5-1	-	TRBJ2-1	TGCGCCAGCAGCCCGGGACAAAACTACAATGAGCAGTTCTTC	CASSPGQNYNEQFF
-	TRBV19	-	TRBJ2-1	TGTGCCAGTAGCCTACCCAGGGAGATACACAATGAGCAGTTCTTC	CASSLPREIHNEQFF
-	TRBV2	-	TRBJ1-2	TGTGCCAGCAGTTCGACAGCTAACTATGGCTACACCTTC	CASSSTANYGYTF
-	TRBV11-2	-	TRBJ1-4	TGTGCCAGCAGCTTAGATCTAGGCGGTGCAACTAATGAAAAACTGTTTTTT	CASSLDLGGATNEKLFF
-	TRBV5-6	-	TRBJ2-1	TGTGCCAGCAGCTTTGCCAGGAATGAGCAGTTCTTC	CASSFARNEQFF
-	TRBV5-4	-	TRBJ1-1	TGTGCCAGCAGCTTGGCCAGCATGAACACTGAAGCTTTCTTT	CASSLASMNTEAFF
-	TRBV5-6	-	TRBJ2-7	TGTGCCAGCAGCTTGGCCAACTACGAGCAGTACTTC	CASSLANYEQYF
-	TRBV7-2	-	TRBJ2-7	TGTGCCAGCAGCTCGGCTGCGGGGGCAACGACCTACGAGCAGTACTTC	CASSSAAGATTYEQYF
few	TRBV7-9	-	TRBJ1-2	TGTGCCAGCAGCTTAAGCGGGACGGAGGTCTATGGCTACACCTTC	CASSLSGTEVYGYTF
-	TRBV18	TRBD2	TRBJ2-7	TGTGCCAGCTCACCACTAGCGGGAGGGCCACACGAGCAGTACTTC	CASSPLAGGPHEQYF